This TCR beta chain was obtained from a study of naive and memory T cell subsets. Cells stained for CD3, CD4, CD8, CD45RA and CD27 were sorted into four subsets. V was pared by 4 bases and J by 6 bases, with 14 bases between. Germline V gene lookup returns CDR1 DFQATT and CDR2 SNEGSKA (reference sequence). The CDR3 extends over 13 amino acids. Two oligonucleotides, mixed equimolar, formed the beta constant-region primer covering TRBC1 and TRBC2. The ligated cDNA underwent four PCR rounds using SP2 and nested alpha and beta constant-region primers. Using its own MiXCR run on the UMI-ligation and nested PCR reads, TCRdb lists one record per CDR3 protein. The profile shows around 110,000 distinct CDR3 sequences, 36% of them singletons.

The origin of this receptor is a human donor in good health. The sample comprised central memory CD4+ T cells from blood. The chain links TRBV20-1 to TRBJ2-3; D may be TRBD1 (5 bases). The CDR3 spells CSATRQPGDTQYF. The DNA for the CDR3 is TGCAGTGCTACCCGACAGCCCGGCGATACGCAGTATTTT.